The clone carrying this TCR beta chain was observed once. The sample is drawn from a study of control samples from healthy donors and cancer patients. Sequencing was performed with immunoSEQ multiplex PCR; in TCRdb, only in-frame clones are kept and a portion is missing. The table shows approximately 94,000 clones, with roughly nine tenths occurring only once. The V and J ends lost 5 bases and 4 bases, in that order; junction bases with no gene match: 9. The CDR3 is 15 amino acids. CDR1 is MGHDK and CDR2 is SYGVNS in the germline V gene. This TCR was recovered from a woman in her fifties or sixties in good health. Sample: blood. The V call is TRBV25-1, the J call TRBJ1-2; 8 positions match TRBD1. The CDR3 sequence: CASSTSRTGTYGYTF. The CDR3 DNA follows: TGTGCCAGCAGTACCTCAAGGACAGGGACCTATGGCTACACCTTC.